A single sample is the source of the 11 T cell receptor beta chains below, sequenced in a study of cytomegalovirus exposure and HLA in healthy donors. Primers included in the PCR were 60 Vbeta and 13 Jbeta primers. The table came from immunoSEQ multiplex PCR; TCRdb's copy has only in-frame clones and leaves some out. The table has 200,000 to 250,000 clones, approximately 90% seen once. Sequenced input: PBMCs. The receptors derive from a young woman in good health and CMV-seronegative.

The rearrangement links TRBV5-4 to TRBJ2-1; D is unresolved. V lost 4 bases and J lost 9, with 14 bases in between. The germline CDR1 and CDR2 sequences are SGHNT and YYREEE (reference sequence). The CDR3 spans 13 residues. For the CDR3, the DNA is TGTGCCAGCAGCCCGCCCATGGAGACTGAGCAGTTCTTC. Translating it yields CASSPPMETEQFF.

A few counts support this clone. The CDR3 DNA follows: TGTGCCAGCAGCGTAGCAGGGGGAGGAACTGAAGCTTTCTTT. The encoded protein is CASSVAGGGTEAFF. The V gene is TRBV9, the J gene TRBJ1-1; 7 bases are a match to TRBD1. V trimming: 0 bases; J trimming: 5 bases; junction bases outside the gene matches: 4. CDR3 length equals 14 residues. Per germline, CDR1 SGDLS and CDR2 YYNGEE.

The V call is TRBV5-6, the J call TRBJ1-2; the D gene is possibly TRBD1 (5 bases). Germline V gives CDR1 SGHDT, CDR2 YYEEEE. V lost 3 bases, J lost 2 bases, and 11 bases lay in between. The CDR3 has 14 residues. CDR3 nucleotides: TGTGCCAGCAGCTGGAAGGGGTCGAACTATGGCTACACCTTC. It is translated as CASSWKGSNYGYTF.

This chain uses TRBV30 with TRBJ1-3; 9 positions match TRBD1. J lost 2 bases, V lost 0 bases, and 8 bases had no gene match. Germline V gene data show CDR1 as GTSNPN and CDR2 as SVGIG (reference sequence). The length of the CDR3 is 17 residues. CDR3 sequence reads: CAWSVGTGNLAGNTIYF. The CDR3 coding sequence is TGTGCCTGGAGTGTGGGGACAGGGAACCTCGCTGGAAACACCATATATTTT.

In DNA form, the CDR3 reads TGTGCCAGCAGTGTAGGGGGCTGGGATGGCTACACCTTC. Translation gives CASSVGGWDGYTF. The chain couples TRBV6-1 to TRBJ1-2; 7 bases line up with TRBD1. The length of the CDR3 is 13 residues. V lost 4 bases, J lost 6 bases, and 5 bases stayed unmatched. Germline V CDR1 and CDR2: MNHNS, SASEGT.

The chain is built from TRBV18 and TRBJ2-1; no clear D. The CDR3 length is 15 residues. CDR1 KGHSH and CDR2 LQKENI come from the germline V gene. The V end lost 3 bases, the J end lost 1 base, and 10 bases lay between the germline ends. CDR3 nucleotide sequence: TGTGCCAGCTCACCCCCCCCGGGTTCCTACAATGAGCAGTTCTTC. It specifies CASSPPPGSYNEQFF.

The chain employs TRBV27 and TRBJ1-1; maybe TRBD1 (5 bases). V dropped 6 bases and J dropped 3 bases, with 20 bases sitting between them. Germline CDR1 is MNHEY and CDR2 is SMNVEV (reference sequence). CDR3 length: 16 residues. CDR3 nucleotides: TGTGCCAGCAGAGTCTCGCGGAGACGCAGGGACACTGAAGCTTTCTTT. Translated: CASRVSRRRRDTEAFF.

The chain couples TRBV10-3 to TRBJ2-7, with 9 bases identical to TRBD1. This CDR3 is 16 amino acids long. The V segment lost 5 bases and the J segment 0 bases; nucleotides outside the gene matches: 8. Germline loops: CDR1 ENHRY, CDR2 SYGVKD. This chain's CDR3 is CAISKAGTGSSYEQYF. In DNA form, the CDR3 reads TGTGCCATCAGTAAAGCCGGGACAGGGAGCTCCTACGAGCAGTACTTC.

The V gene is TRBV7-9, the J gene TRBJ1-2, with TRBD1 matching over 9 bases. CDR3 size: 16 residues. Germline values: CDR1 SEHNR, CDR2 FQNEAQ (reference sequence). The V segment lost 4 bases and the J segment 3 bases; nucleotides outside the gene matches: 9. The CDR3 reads CASSSGQGMTHYGYTF. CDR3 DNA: TGTGCCAGCAGCTCGGGACAGGGTATGACACACTATGGCTACACCTTC.

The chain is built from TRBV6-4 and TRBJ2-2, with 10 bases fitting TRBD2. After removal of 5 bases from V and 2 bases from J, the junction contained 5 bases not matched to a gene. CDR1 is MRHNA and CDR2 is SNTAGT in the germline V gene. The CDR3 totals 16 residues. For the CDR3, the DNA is TGTGCCAGCAGTTCAAGCGGGAGGGCCAACACCGGGGAGCTGTTTTTT. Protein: CASSSSGRANTGELFF.

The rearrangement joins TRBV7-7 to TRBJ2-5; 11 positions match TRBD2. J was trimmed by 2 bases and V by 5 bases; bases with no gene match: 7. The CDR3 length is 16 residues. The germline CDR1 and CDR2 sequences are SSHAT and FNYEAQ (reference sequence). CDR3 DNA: TGTGCCAGCAGCACGAGAACTAGCGGGGGTCAAGAGACCCAGTACTTC. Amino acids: CASSTRTSGGQETQYF.